This T cell receptor (beta chain) originates from a study of patients and donors after allogeneic stem cell transplantation. MiXCR was run by TCRdb on the RT-PCR reads, yielding one entry per CDR3 protein. The data hold more than 25,000 distinct CDR3 sequences, with 8% to 10% observed a single time. Germline assignment: CDR1 MGHDK and CDR2 SYGVNS. Trimming cost V 0 bases and J 5 bases, with 8 bases left between them. The CDR3 extends over 13 amino acids. This clonotype was observed at least ten times. The V call is TRBV25-1, the J call TRBJ2-7, with D unresolved. The clonotype was recovered from a human donor who was either an allogeneic HSCT recipient or a stem cell or donor lymphocyte infusion donor (not recorded which). It is not recorded whose cells these are; they may come from a transplant donor. Material: blood, either unsorted or a sorted T cell fraction (not recorded which). Here the CDR3 DNA reads TGTGCCAGCAGTGAATACTTAGGGCACGAGCAGTACTTC. It yields the protein CASSEYLGHEQYF.